This entry concerns a single TCR beta chain. Germline V gives CDR1 LNHNV, CDR2 YYDKDF (reference sequence). V lost 0 bases and J 5 bases, leaving 14 bases between the germline ends. The CDR3 consists of 15 residues. This sample is part of a study of patients and donors after allogeneic stem cell transplantation. TCRdb ran MiXCR on the RT-PCR reads and lists one entry per CDR3 protein. The sample contains roughly 180,000 distinct CDR3 sequences, around two fifths of which appear only once. The sample taken for sequencing was blood, either unsorted or a sorted T cell fraction (not recorded which). This clonotype originated in a human donor who was either an allogeneic HSCT recipient or a stem cell or donor lymphocyte infusion donor (not recorded which). It is not recorded whose cells these are; they may come from a transplant donor. The V gene is TRBV15, the J gene TRBJ2-7, with D tentatively TRBD2 (7 bases). DNA of the CDR3: TGTGCCACCAGCAGAGAAAGGGGCGGGGGCCACGAGCAGTACTTC. Translated: CATSRERGGGHEQYF.